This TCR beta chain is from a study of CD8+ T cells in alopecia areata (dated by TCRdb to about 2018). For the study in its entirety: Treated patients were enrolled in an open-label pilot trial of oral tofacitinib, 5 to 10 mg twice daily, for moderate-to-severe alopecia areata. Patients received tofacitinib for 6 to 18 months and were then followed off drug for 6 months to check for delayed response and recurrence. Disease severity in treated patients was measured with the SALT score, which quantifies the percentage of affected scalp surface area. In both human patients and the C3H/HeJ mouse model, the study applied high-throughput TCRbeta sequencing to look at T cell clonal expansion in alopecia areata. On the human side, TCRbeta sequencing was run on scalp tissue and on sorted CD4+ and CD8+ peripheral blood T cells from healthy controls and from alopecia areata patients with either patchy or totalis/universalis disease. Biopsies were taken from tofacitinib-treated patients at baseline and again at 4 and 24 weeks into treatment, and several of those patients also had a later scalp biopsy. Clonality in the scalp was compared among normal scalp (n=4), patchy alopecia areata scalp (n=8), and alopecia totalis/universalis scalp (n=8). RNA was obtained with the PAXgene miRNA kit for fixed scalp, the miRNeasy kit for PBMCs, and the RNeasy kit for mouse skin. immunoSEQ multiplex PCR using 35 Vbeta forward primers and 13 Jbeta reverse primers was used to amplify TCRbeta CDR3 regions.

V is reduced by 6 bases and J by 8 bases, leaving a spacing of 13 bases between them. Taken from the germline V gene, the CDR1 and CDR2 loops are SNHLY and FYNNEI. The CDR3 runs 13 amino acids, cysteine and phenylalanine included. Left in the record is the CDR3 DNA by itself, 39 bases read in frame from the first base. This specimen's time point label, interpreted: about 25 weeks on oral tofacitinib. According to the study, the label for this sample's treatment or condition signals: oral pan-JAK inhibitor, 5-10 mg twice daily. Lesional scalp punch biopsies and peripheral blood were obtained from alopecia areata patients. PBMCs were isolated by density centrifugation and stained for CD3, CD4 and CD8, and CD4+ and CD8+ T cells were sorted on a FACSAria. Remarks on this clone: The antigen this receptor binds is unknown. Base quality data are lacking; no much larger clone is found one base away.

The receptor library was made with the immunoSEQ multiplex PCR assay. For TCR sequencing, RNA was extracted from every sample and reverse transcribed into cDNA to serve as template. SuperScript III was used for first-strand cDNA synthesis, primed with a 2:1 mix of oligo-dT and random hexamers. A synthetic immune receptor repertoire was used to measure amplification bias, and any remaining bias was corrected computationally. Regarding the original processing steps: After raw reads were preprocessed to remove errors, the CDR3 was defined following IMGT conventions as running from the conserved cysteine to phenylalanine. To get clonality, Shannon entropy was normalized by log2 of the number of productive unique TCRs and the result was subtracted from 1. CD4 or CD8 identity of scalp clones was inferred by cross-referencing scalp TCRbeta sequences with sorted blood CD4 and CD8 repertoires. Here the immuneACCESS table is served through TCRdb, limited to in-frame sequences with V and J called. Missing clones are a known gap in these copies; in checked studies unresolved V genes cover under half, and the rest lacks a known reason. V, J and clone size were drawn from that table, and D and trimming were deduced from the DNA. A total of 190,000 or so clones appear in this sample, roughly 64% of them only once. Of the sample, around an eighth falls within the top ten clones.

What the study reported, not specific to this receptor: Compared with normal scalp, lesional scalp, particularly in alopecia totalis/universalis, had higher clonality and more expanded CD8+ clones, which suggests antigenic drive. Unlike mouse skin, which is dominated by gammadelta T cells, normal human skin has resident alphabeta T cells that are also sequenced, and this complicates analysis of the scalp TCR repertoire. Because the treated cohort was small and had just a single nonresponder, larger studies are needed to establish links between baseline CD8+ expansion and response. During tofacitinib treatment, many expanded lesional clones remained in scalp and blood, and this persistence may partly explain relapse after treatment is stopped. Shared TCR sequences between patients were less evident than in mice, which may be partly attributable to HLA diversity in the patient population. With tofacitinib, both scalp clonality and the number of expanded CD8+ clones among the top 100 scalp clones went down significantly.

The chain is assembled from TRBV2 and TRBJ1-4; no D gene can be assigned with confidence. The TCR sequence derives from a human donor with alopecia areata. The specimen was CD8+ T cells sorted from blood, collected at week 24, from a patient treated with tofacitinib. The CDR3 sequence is CASRGRPSEKLFF. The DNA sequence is TGTGCCAGCAGGGGTAGGCCAAGCGAAAAACTGTTTTTT.